This T cell receptor (beta chain) was sequenced for a study of shared clonotypes between healthy human individuals (TCRdb year 2020). Background on the whole study: The cohort comprised a couple of women and a few men aged 18 to 49 years. Different laboratories and diverse techniques were used to prepare libraries and sequence TCR repertoires, to increase sequencing depth and limit assay-specific biases. To estimate repertoire size and how much clonotype sharing occurs between individuals, the study deeply sequenced the blood TCR repertoires of a handful of healthy adults. For each donor, three plates each were used for CD4 naive and CD4 memory, two plates were used for CD8 naive, and one plate was used for CD8 memory. Leukapheresis yielded between about 0.9 and 10 billion PBMCs per donor.

Reading the germline V gene (reference sequence) gives CDR1 LNHDA and CDR2 SQIVND. The CDR3 holds 13 amino acids from the cysteine to the phenylalanine. CDR3 DNA only is kept here, 39 bases in frame from base 1. V is cut back by 6 bases and J by 1 base, with 3 bases in the junction unmatched. General study outcomes and caveats: Sharing across several donors was observed for approximately 5% of naive CD4, 3.5% of naive CD8, 2% to 2.5% of memory CD4, and approximately 0.41% of memory CD8 clonotypes. Larger estimated clonotype richness was generally found for naive subsets than for memory subsets. Even with the large sequencing depth, rarefaction of the sorted-subset datasets indicated that sequencing was incomplete. Only blood was sampled, and tissue TCR repertoires likely differ from those in blood. Compared with non-shared clonotypes, the clonotypes found in all four sorted-subset donors had higher generation probabilities. The genetic and exposure-history diversity represented was limited by the small number of donors. Pairwise subsampling led to the expectation that sequencing depth would affect the degree of clonotype sharing among donors.

This clone was found a few times. Its cognate antigen has yet to be identified. The input lacks base qualities; no much larger clone sits a single base away. Using the deep immunoSEQ assay, TCR CDR3 regions were amplified from genomic DNA by multiplex PCR. Extracted genomic DNA from each cell subset was distributed evenly across all wells of several immunoSEQ 96-well plates, and each plate was treated as a replicate. For sorted subsets, each replicate PCR was loaded with 150 to 250 ng genomic DNA, equivalent to approximately 33,000 T cell genomes. The purified libraries were quantified using a Qubit 3.0 fluorometer, sized with a Bioanalyzer 2100, and then quantified again using the KAPA Library Quantification kit. Every immunoSEQ 96-well plate was sequenced on a dedicated single-read 150-cycle Illumina NextSeq 550 flow cell. The study's processing was this. Because only junctional sequences without quality scores were contained in the immunoSEQ output, filtering matching that applied to full-length reads could not be performed. To assign V/J genes and CDR3, sequences were annotated against IMGT germline references using PyIR, a Python wrapper for IgBLAST v1.9. Any read was removed if the V/J assignment was weak (E-value above 1e-6), the CDR3 was missing, or the read contained stop codons, out-of-frame junctions, or ambiguous translated residues. V3J clonotypes were defined as sequences sharing the same inferred V gene, J gene, and CDR3 amino acid sequence. The percentage overlap between two repertoires was calculated by dividing the number of shared unique clonotypes by the size of the smaller repertoire. Richness of each repertoire was evaluated using RTK rarefaction, the Chao1 estimator, and Recon v2.1 estimates of unobserved clonotypes. For all TCRbeta clonotypes obtained by the gDNA method from a few donors, generation probabilities were computed with OLGA. The table comes from immuneACCESS by way of TCRdb, which keeps in-frame sequences with V and J called. Part of the clones is missing from these tables; in studies checked, under half for an unresolved V gene and the rest for unknown reasons. That table gives V, J and clone size, and the DNA gave D and trimming. Here the sample has under 750,000 clones; around 70% occur a single time. Roughly 1.8% of the sample belongs to the ten largest clones.

Healthy HIV-negative adults with no recently reported acute infections or vaccinations were included as donors. All donors were Caucasian adults living in Nashville, Tennessee, USA. CD4+ T cells were enriched by magnetic negative selection; naive cells were then positively selected on CD45RA, and the negative fraction formed the memory subset. After blood collection by leukapheresis, PBMCs were isolated using Ficoll-Histopaque density gradient centrifugation and then cryopreserved in the vapor phase of liquid nitrogen. Analytical flow cytometry was used to check the purity and quantity of each magnetically sorted T cell population. From each sorted fraction, genomic DNA was isolated and quantified by UV absorbance on a Nanodrop 2000c.

The receptor was isolated from a woman in her thirties in good health. The sequence is built from TRBV19 and TRBJ2-7, and TRBD2 matches 7 of the central bases. Sequenced sample: memory CD4+ T cells sorted from blood. In light of the paper, this sample's cell subset or site label describes: CD45RA-negative fraction. The CDR3 reads as follows: CASRGLQSYEQYF. The nucleotides read TGTGCCAGTAGGGGACTACAATCCTACGAGCAGTACTTC.